Listed below are T cell receptor beta chains from one sample, sequenced in a study of cytomegalovirus exposure and HLA in healthy donors. Sequenced by immunoSEQ multiplex PCR; TCRdb stores in-frame clones only, minus some. The table lists 150,000 to 200,000 clones. Material for sequencing was PBMCs. The receptors come from a woman between 18 and 30 years old in good health and CMV-seropositive. Each CDR3 is given with its conserved first and last residue. D genes are given only for firm matches.

TRBV6-1,-,TRBJ2-7,CASGGPEQYF
TRBV10-1,-,TRBJ1-3,CASSYGYASGNTIYF
TRBV4-1,-,TRBJ1-4,CASSQVGLGEKLFF
TRBV6-6,-,TRBJ1-3,CASSRGIGSGNTIYF
TRBV7-2,-,TRBJ2-5,CASSLTRSGETQYF
TRBV27,TRBD1,TRBJ1-4,CASSLRTGLQEKLFF
TRBV19,-,TRBJ1-5,CASRTTFYSNQPQHF
TRBV9,TRBD2,TRBJ2-1,CASSPGLAVYNEQFF
TRBV10-3,TRBD2,TRBJ2-1,CAISDLPKTSGGVNEQFF
TRBV19,TRBD2,TRBJ2-3,CASSDGWTSGGITDTQYF
TRBV5-1,-,TRBJ1-1,CASSLEGDITEAFF
TRBV5-5,TRBD2,TRBJ2-7,CASSPSGGLSYEQYF
TRBV29-1,-,TRBJ2-1,CSAPLGPNEQFF
TRBV7-2,-,TRBJ2-5,CASSLQSGGETQYF
TRBV13,TRBD2,TRBJ2-7,CASSLGPATSGGVPYEQYF
TRBV29-1,-,TRBJ2-3,CSVHTDNTDTQYF
TRBV27,-,TRBJ2-2,CASSLDSGSVTGELFF
TRBV9,-,TRBJ1-1,CAGVQGWGTEAFF
TRBV5-1,-,TRBJ1-1,CASSLGGRTRDTEAFF
TRBV7-2,TRBD2,TRBJ2-3,CASSPLANLGTSARGSQYF
TRBV10-2,-,TRBJ2-5,CASALASLGRETQYF
TRBV6-1,TRBD1,TRBJ1-6,CASRNRDSGSPLHF
TRBV30,-,TRBJ2-1,CAWSALPSDLVAGNEQFF
TRBV19,TRBD2,TRBJ2-5,CASSMGLAMQTQYF
TRBV5-1,-,TRBJ2-5,CASSPRTNQETQYF